These T cell receptor beta chains were read from a single sample in a study of blood T cell repertoires in COVID-19. Profiled with immunoSEQ multiplex PCR; TCRdb holds only in-frame clones, not every one. This sample has about 190,000 clones, with over 75% found just once. The sequencing sample was made of peripheral blood. These receptors originate from a man between 50 and 59 years old with acute or convalescent COVID-19. Both conserved end residues are part of each CDR3. Fields, in order: clone size, V gene, D gene, J gene, CDR3 protein, CDR3 DNA. The D gene is left open where the match is weak. Part of the rows lack a size; the others show once, few, many or a class for expanded clones.

-	TRBV19	-	TRBJ1-5	CASSIGRQPQHF	TGTGCCAGTAGTATAGGCCGGCAGCCCCAGCATTTT
-	TRBV5-1	-	TRBJ2-6	CASSPRQGTGANVLTF	TGCGCCAGCAGCCCCAGGCAGGGGACTGGGGCCAACGTCCTGACTTTC
-	TRBV28	TRBD1	TRBJ1-5	CASRNRDRSYSNQPQHF	TGTGCCAGCAGAAACCGGGACAGGTCATATAGCAATCAGCCCCAGCATTTT
-	TRBV5-1	TRBD1	TRBJ1-1	CASSWGQGAFNTEAFF	TGCGCCAGCAGCTGGGGGCAGGGGGCTTTTAACACTGAAGCTTTCTTT
-	TRBV2	TRBD1	TRBJ1-2	CASSEATYFETGGTGYTF	TGTGCCAGCAGTGAAGCTACTTACTTTGAGACAGGGGGCACTGGCTACACCTTC
-	TRBV5-1	-	TRBJ2-7	CASSLDGYSYYEQYF	TGCGCCAGCAGCTTGGATGGGTATAGCTACTACGAGCAGTACTTC
-	TRBV30	-	TRBJ1-1	CASVRGSANTEAFF	TGTGCCTCGGTAAGGGGGTCGGCGAACACTGAAGCTTTCTTT
-	TRBV7-9	TRBD2	TRBJ2-3	CASSLASGSGDTQYF	TGTGCCAGCAGCTTAGCTAGCGGGAGTGGAGATACGCAGTATTTT
-	TRBV20-1	TRBD2	TRBJ2-1	CSASSSGRYNEQFF	TGCAGTGCTAGTAGCAGCGGGAGATACAATGAGCAGTTCTTC
once	TRBV12-3/TRBV12-4	-	TRBJ2-7	CASSDIVVDEQYF	TGTGCCAGCAGTGACATAGTGGTGGACGAGCAGTACTTC
-	TRBV3-1/TRBV3-2	-	TRBJ1-2	CASSQGGGPTGYTF	TGTGCCAGCAGCCAAGGAGGGGGTCCGACTGGCTACACCTTC
once	TRBV3-1/TRBV3-2	-	TRBJ2-1	CASSQDTVTYNEQFF	TGTGCCAGCAGCCAAGATACTGTAACCTACAATGAGCAGTTCTTC
-	TRBV28	TRBD1	TRBJ1-2	CASSSGQIYGYTF	TGTGCCAGCAGTTCGGGACAGATCTATGGCTACACCTTC
once	TRBV19	-	TRBJ1-3	CASSPEGGENTIYF	TGTGCCAGTAGTCCAGAGGGCGGCGAAAACACCATATATTTT
-	TRBV9	TRBD2	TRBJ2-1	CASSTLTSGGYNEQFF	TGTGCCAGCAGCACTTTGACTAGCGGGGGGTACAATGAGCAGTTCTTC
-	TRBV7-8	TRBD1	TRBJ2-5	CASSSLRGETQYF	TGTGCCAGCAGCTCCCTCAGGGGGGAGACCCAGTACTTC
-	TRBV7-2	TRBD1	TRBJ1-1	CASSLPGGFTEAFF	TGTGCCAGCAGCTTACCAGGGGGCTTCACTGAAGCTTTCTTT
-	TRBV4-2	-	TRBJ1-6	CASSQDRSSYNSPLHF	TGTGCCAGCAGCCAAGATCGGAGCAGCTATAATTCACCCCTCCACTTT
-	TRBV6-5	-	TRBJ1-5	CASSQQGYQPQHF	TGTGCCAGCAGTCAACAGGGCTATCAGCCCCAGCATTTT
-	TRBV6-2/TRBV6-3	-	TRBJ2-1	CASSDSPNEQFF	TGTGCCAGCAGCGATAGCCCGAATGAGCAGTTCTTC
-	TRBV27	-	TRBJ2-3	CASSTPGGHTDTQYF	TGTGCCAGCAGTACCCCGGGGGGCCACACAGATACGCAGTATTTT
-	TRBV30	TRBD1	TRBJ2-2	CARTTGTTGELFF	TGTGCCCGCACGACAGGGACGACCGGGGAGCTGTTTTTT
-	TRBV7-2	-	TRBJ1-1	CASSLERGNTEAFF	TGTGCCAGCAGCTTAGAGAGAGGGAACACTGAAGCTTTCTTT
-	TRBV10-3	TRBD2	TRBJ2-5	CATALAGGQETQYF	TGTGCCACCGCACTAGCGGGAGGGCAAGAGACCCAGTACTTC
-	TRBV28	-	TRBJ2-7	CASSLRVWDTLYEQYF	TGTGCCAGCAGTTTAAGGGTCTGGGACACCCTCTACGAGCAGTACTTC
-	TRBV25-1	-	TRBJ1-5	CASSDDRIGRNQPQHF	TGTGCCAGCAGTGACGACAGAATTGGACGCAATCAGCCCCAGCATTTT
-	TRBV5-1	-	TRBJ1-2	CASSLRQGKDGYTF	TGCGCCAGCAGCTTGCGGCAGGGTAAGGATGGCTACACCTTC
-	TRBV7-2	TRBD2	TRBJ2-2	CASRLGGASSGELFF	TGTGCCAGCAGACTCGGGGGGGCCTCTTCCGGGGAGCTGTTTTTT
-	TRBV2	-	TRBJ2-4	CASSEEGVRVNIQYF	TGTGCCAGCAGTGAAGAAGGTGTCAGGGTAAACATTCAGTACTTC
-	TRBV3-1/TRBV3-2	-	TRBJ2-3	CASREGVGASTDTQYF	TGTGCCAGCAGGGAAGGAGTCGGAGCTAGCACAGATACGCAGTATTTT
few	TRBV27	-	TRBJ1-6	CASSIRTDAYSPLHF	TGTGCCAGCAGTATACGCACAGACGCGTACTCACCCCTCCACTTT
-	TRBV2	TRBD1	TRBJ2-3	CASSESGTGSSDTQYF	TGTGCCAGCAGTGAGTCCGGGACAGGGTCATCTGATACGCAGTATTTT
-	TRBV7-3	-	TRBJ2-3	CASSKTGSTDTQYF	TGTGCCAGCAGCAAAACAGGTAGCACAGATACGCAGTATTTT
-	TRBV4-2	TRBD1	TRBJ1-2	CASSQAGGLAGYTF	TGTGCCAGCAGCCAAGCAGGGGGTCTGGCTGGCTACACCTTC
few	TRBV10-3	TRBD1	TRBJ1-5	CAIGETGLNNQPQHF	TGTGCCATCGGGGAGACAGGGCTTAACAATCAGCCCCAGCATTTT
-	TRBV28	TRBD2	TRBJ2-3	CASSSLAGGPSTDTQYF	TGTGCCAGCAGTTCTCTAGCGGGAGGGCCTAGCACAGATACGCAGTATTTT
-	TRBV5-1	-	TRBJ2-1	CASSLGDTSSYNEQFF	TGCGCCAGCAGCTTGGGGGACACAAGCTCCTACAATGAGCAGTTCTTC
-	TRBV11-2	TRBD1	TRBJ1-1	CASSSSPGQGAPEAFF	TGTGCCAGCAGCTCATCCCCGGGACAGGGAGCGCCTGAAGCTTTCTTT
once	TRBV14	TRBD1	TRBJ2-5	CASSHGPGQGLAEVETQYF	TGTGCCAGCAGCCACGGACCGGGACAGGGTCTAGCGGAGGTAGAGACCCAGTACTTC
once	TRBV6-1	TRBD1	TRBJ2-1	CASSDLDRALNEQFF	TGTGCCAGCAGTGACCTGGACAGGGCCCTCAATGAGCAGTTCTTC
-	TRBV6-5	-	TRBJ1-5	CATQGGNQPQHF	TGTGCCACCCAGGGCGGCAATCAGCCCCAGCATTTT
-	TRBV10-3	TRBD2	TRBJ2-7	CAISPTSGSVEQYF	TGTGCCATCAGCCCGACTAGCGGGAGCGTCGAGCAGTACTTC
-	TRBV10-3	TRBD2	TRBJ2-1	CAISGAGENNEQFF	TGTGCCATCAGTGGAGCGGGGGAAAACAATGAGCAGTTCTTC
-	TRBV7-3	TRBD2	TRBJ2-2	CASSPVVGGIATGELFF	TGTGCCAGCAGCCCCGTTGTGGGAGGGATCGCCACCGGGGAGCTGTTTTTT
-	TRBV5-4	-	TRBJ2-2	CASSLGLPGTGELFF	TGTGCCAGCAGCTTGGGTCTCCCGGGGACCGGGGAGCTGTTTTTT
-	TRBV19	TRBD1	TRBJ1-4	CASSAGQGSNEKLFF	TGTGCCAGTAGTGCCGGACAGGGGTCTAATGAAAAACTGTTTTTT
-	TRBV28	TRBD1	TRBJ2-3	CASSSPGQGEDTQYF	TGTGCCAGCAGTTCTCCGGGACAGGGGGAAGATACGCAGTATTTT
-	TRBV28	-	TRBJ1-1	CASSLSSEAFF	TGTGCCAGCAGCCTCTCCTCTGAAGCTTTCTTT